Shown below are 21 T cell receptor beta chains from a single sample sequenced in a study of shared clonotypes between healthy human individuals. TCRdb's copy holds only in-frame clones and misses some; the assay was immunoSEQ multiplex PCR. The data hold a few million clones, with just over 90% observed a single time. Sequencing was done on a sample of naive CD4+ T cells sorted from blood. Subset noted: CD45RA+ positively selected. Receptors originate from a man between 18 and 29 years old in good health.

About this clone: Distinct nucleotide sequences in the sample also encode this CDR3. This chain uses TRBV19 with TRBJ2-1, with 11 bases fitting TRBD2. The junction had 4 bases not matched to a gene; V was cut back by 2 bases and J by 7 bases. The CDR3 length is 15 residues. Germline CDR1 LNHDA, CDR2 SQIVND (reference sequence). The CDR3 loop is CASSILAGGSNEQFF. DNA of the CDR3: TGTGCCAGTAGTATACTAGCGGGAGGAAGTAATGAGCAGTTCTTC.

The chain recombines TRBV19 with TRBJ2-3; no reliable D call. V dropped 1 base and J dropped 2 bases, with 7 bases sitting between them. There are 14 residues in the CDR3. The germline V gene encodes CDR1 LNHDA and CDR2 SQIVND (reference sequence). CDR3 loop: CASSIGPATDTQYF. As DNA, the CDR3 is TGTGCCAGTAGTATAGGACCAGCCACAGATACGCAGTATTTT.

The V call is TRBV7-9, the J call TRBJ1-3; possibly TRBD1 for D (5 bases). V dropped 4 bases and J dropped 0 bases, with 16 bases sitting between them. The CDR3 is 17 amino acids. The germline V gene encodes CDR1 SEHNR and CDR2 FQNEAQ (reference sequence). The CDR3 loop is CASSWDAPGYSGNTIYF. The CDR3 nucleotides read TGTGCCAGCAGCTGGGACGCCCCTGGATACTCTGGAAACACCATATATTTT.

On this clone itself: Distinct nucleotide sequences in the sample also encode this CDR3. J is TRBJ2-5 and V is TRBV7-9; D gene ambiguous. Trimming took 3 bases from V and 1 from J, leaving 9 bases between them. The CDR3 is 14 residues long. Germline loops: CDR1 SEHNR, CDR2 FQNEAQ (reference sequence). The CDR3 here is CASSLSEIQETQYF. The CDR3 DNA reads as TGTGCCAGCAGCTTGTCGGAGATCCAAGAGACCCAGTACTTC.

This chain connects TRBV5-5 to TRBJ2-7; D not resolved. Between the trimmed V and J ends, which lost 4 bases and 4 bases, there was a span of 18 bases. Germline CDR1 is SGHKS and CDR2 is YYEKEE (reference sequence). The CDR3 spans 15 residues. The DNA of the CDR3 is TGTGCCAGCAGCCGGACCCCATTTGTGGAATACGAGCAGTACTTC. It codes for CASSRTPFVEYEQYF.

The gene calls are TRBV5-1 and TRBJ2-5, with TRBD2 matching 11 bases. This CDR3 region has 21 residues. The V and J ends lost 4 bases and 2 bases, in that order; junction bases with no gene match: 22. Germline loops: CDR1 SGHRS, CDR2 YFSETQ. CDR3 DNA sequence: TGCGCCAGCAGCAGTAGACCTAAGGGACTAGCGGCGAAGGGTGGACAAGAGACCCAGTACTTC. Its translation: CASSSRPKGLAAKGGQETQYF.

V gene TRBV30 combines with J gene TRBJ1-4, with 7 bases fitting TRBD1. The junction had 9 bases not matched to a gene; V was cut back by 3 bases and J by 8 bases. The CDR3 consists of 14 residues. Germline-derived CDR1 and CDR2 are GTSNPN and SVGIG (reference sequence). CDR3 protein: CAWRQFDRDEKLFF. In DNA form, the CDR3 reads TGTGCCTGGAGACAGTTTGACAGGGACGAAAAACTGTTTTTT.

The genes are TRBV19 and TRBJ2-5, with D possibly matching TRBD1 (6 bases). V lost 5 bases, J lost 5 bases, and 21 bases lay in between. This CDR3 is 16 amino acids long. From germline, CDR1 is LNHDA and CDR2 SQIVND (reference sequence). The CDR3 DNA sequence: TGTGCCAGTAGTCATATAGGGGACACATATACGGAGACCCAGTACTTC. Protein: CASSHIGDTYTETQYF. The full variable domain, completed using reference TRBV19 and TRBJ2-5, is DGGITQSPKYLFRKEGQNVTLSCEQNLNHDAMYWYRQDPGQGLRLIYYSQIVNDFQKGDIAEGYSVSREKKESFPLTVTSAQKNPTAFYLCASSHIGDTYTETQYFGPGTRLLVL.

This clone was picked up a small number of times. The chain employs TRBV4-3 and TRBJ1-1; D is uncertain. The CDR3 is 13 residues long. Trimming cost V 4 bases and J 8 bases, with 14 bases left between them. Germline V lookup: CDR1 LGHNA, CDR2 YSLEER. The CDR3 spells CASSPRPASEAFF. DNA for the CDR3: TGCGCCAGCAGCCCTCGACCCGCGTCAGAAGCTTTCTTT.

This chain uses TRBV14 with TRBJ1-4; maybe TRBD1 (6 bases). Germline CDR1 is SGHDN and CDR2 is FVKESK. The CDR3 length is 15 residues. Trimming took 5 bases from V and 8 from J, leaving 18 bases between them. The CDR3 coding sequence is TGTGCCAGCAGCGCTCAAAGAGCACAGGGCGAAAAACTGTTTTTT. It yields the protein CASSAQRAQGEKLFF.

CDR3 DNA: TGTGCCAGCAGTGAAAAAAGCGGGGGGGCCGGAGAGACCCAGTACTTC. It specifies CASSEKSGGAGETQYF. This chain links TRBV2 with TRBJ2-5, with 10 bases identical to TRBD2. In germline, CDR1 is SNHLY, CDR2 FYNNEI. The CDR3 loop spans 16 amino acids. V was pared by 2 bases and J by 4 bases, with 7 bases of the junction left unmatched.

J is TRBJ2-5 and V is TRBV15; TRBD2 matches 7 bases. The length of the CDR3 is 12 residues. The junction had 4 bases not matched to a gene; V was cut back by 5 bases and J by 7 bases. The germline V gene has CDR1 LNHNV and CDR2 YYDKDF (reference sequence). Here the CDR3 reads CATSPWEGTQYF. Written as DNA, the CDR3 is TGTGCCACCAGCCCCTGGGAGGGGACCCAGTACTTC. The variable domain in full, completed from reference TRBV15 and TRBJ2-5, reads DAMVIQNPRYQVTQFGKPVTLSCSQTLNHNVMYWYQQKSSQAPKLLFHYYDKDFNNEADTPDNFQSRRPNTSFCFLDIRSPGLGDTAMYLCATSPWEGTQYFGPGTRLLVL.

The chain employs TRBV19 and TRBJ1-5; 10 bases align to TRBD1. The CDR3 covers 14 residues. The V gene end was trimmed by 4 bases and the J gene end by 7 bases; junction bases not matched to a gene: 4. Per the germline V gene, CDR1 is LNHDA and CDR2 is SQIVND (reference sequence). In DNA, the CDR3 is TGTGCCAGTAGTAGGGGACAGGGGTTCCAGCCCCAGCATTTT. Amino acids: CASSRGQGFQPQHF.

The chain recombines TRBV4-1 with TRBJ2-7; 11 bases match TRBD1. V gave up 5 bases and J gave up 3 bases; unmatched junction bases: 6. Germline lookup yields CDR1 MGHRA and CDR2 YSYEKL. The CDR3 runs to 15 residues. The CDR3 here is CASSGRDRGIYEQYF. The CDR3 DNA reads as TGCGCCAGCAGCGGCCGGGACAGGGGGATCTACGAGCAGTACTTC.

The CDR3 nucleotides read TGTGCCAGCAGCTTCCGCGGGAGTCCCGGGGAGCTGTTTTTT. Translated: CASSFRGSPGELFF. The chain carries TRBV7-2 and TRBJ2-2; 7 nucleotides line up with TRBD2. CDR1 is SGHTA and CDR2 is FQGNSA in the germline V gene. The CDR3 spans 14 residues. J gave up 6 bases and V 3 bases, and 4 bases lay outside the gene matches.

This sequence joins TRBV30 and TRBJ2-3; 13 positions agree with TRBD2. Germline assignment: CDR1 GTSNPN and CDR2 SVGIG (reference sequence). Germline trimming cut 5 bases from V and 3 bases from J; bases unmatched to any gene: 5. The CDR3 contains 15 residues. The CDR3 loop is CAWGTSGDQTDTQYF. The CDR3 coding sequence is TGTGCCTGGGGGACTAGCGGGGACCAAACAGATACGCAGTATTTT.

The rearrangement uses TRBV7-2 and TRBJ1-2; TRBD1 might be the D (5 bases). There are 14 residues in the CDR3. Germline CDR1 and CDR2: SGHTA and FQGNSA. V lost 1 base and J lost 6, with 12 bases in between. CDR3 in amino acids: CASSLEGSYDGYTF. The CDR3 nucleotides are TGTGCCAGCAGCTTAGAGGGGTCGTATGATGGCTACACCTTC.

Here the CDR3 reads CASSLGGDLGEQYF. CDR3 coding DNA: TGCGCCAGCAGCTTGGGTGGGGACCTGGGCGAGCAGTACTTC. The chain links TRBV5-1 to TRBJ2-7; TRBD1 or TRBD2 may be the D gene (5 bases each). The V gene lost 0 bases and the J gene lost 6 bases, with 13 bases spanning the gap. The CDR3 covers 14 residues. Germline values: CDR1 SGHRS, CDR2 YFSETQ. Full variable domain (missing parts from reference TRBV5-1 and TRBJ2-7): KAGVTQTPRYLIKTRGQQVTLSCSPISGHRSVSWYQQTPGQGLQFLFEYFSETQRNKGNFPGRFSGRQFSNSRSEMNVSTLELGDSALYLCASSLGGDLGEQYFGPGTRLTVT.

On this clone itself: One end of the junction is discordant with germline, which a read error may explain. CDR3 coding DNA: TGTGCCAGCTCCGCGTGGGGCGGCTCCCACGAGCAGTACTTC. This gives the protein CASSAWGGSHEQYF. The J gene is TRBJ2-7, the V gene TRBV18; D possibly corresponds to TRBD1 (5 bases). Germline-derived CDR1 and CDR2 are KGHSH and LQKENI. The CDR3 is made up of 14 amino acids.

This chain's CDR3 is CASSFHPGQGDTIYF. In nucleotides, the CDR3 is TGTGCCAGCAGCTTTCACCCGGGACAGGGTGACACCATATATTTT. The chain uses TRBV6-6 and TRBJ1-3; 9 bases are a match to TRBD1. Trimming cost V 6 bases and J 8 bases; bases outside gene matches: 11. CDR1 and CDR2 (germline): MNHNY, SVGAGI (reference sequence). The CDR3 is 15 amino acids.

As for this clone: Different DNA sequences within this sample yield the same CDR3. This rearrangement joins TRBV6-5 to TRBJ2-5; D uncertain. The CDR3 spans 11 residues. The germline V and J ends were trimmed by 5 bases and 2 bases, with 3 bases remaining between them. Germline CDR1 MNHEY, CDR2 SVGAGI. CDR3 coding DNA: TGTGCCAGCAGTCAGCAAGAGACCCAGTACTTC. Translated: CASSQQETQYF.